The table lists the clone carrying this TCR beta chain with many counts. This sample is part of a study of Graves' ophthalmopathy and Graves' hyperthyroidism. RNA transcripts were the template, and TCR beta CDR3 regions were amplified from them. Following a first-round RT-PCR that used HTBI primers, a second-round multiplex PCR was carried out. MiXCR, applied by TCRdb to the multiplex PCR reads, yields one record per CDR3 protein. The sample consists of about 400,000 distinct CDR3 sequences, about 17% of them appearing once. The CDR3 runs 13 residues. Trimming took off 5 bases at V and 2 bases at J, with 9 bases between the two ends.

Sequencing was performed on peripheral blood. The chain links TRBV12-3 or TRBV12-4 to TRBJ1-2; D might be TRBD1 (5 bases). The source of this sequence is a woman between 18 and 30 years old with Graves' ophthalmopathy. For the CDR3, the DNA is TGTGCCAGCAGTGTAAGACAGAACTATGGCTACACCTTC. Protein sequence: CASSVRQNYGYTF.